The 8 T cell receptor beta chains presented below share a single source sample, sequenced in a study of blood T cell repertoires in COVID-19 (TCRdb year 2020). Library preparation used the immunoSEQ multiplex PCR assay. TCRdb took this table from immuneACCESS and kept in-frame rearrangements with V and J called. Such tables lack part of the clones; where checked against another copy, unresolved V genes explain under half of the gap, and the rest is unexplained. This sample lists 85,000 to 100,000 clones; roughly 84% were detected once. Jointly, the top ten make up around a sixth of the sample. Sequenced input: peripheral blood. The receptors come from a woman in her sixties with acute or convalescent COVID-19.

The CDR3 sequence is CASSLGPGGTYEQYF. The CDR3, as DNA: TGTGCCAGCAGCTTAGGGCCGGGGGGGACCTACGAGCAGTACTTC. The rearrangement uses TRBV11-2 and TRBJ2-7; 8 nucleotides align to TRBD2. The CDR3 extends over 15 amino acids. Germline CDR1 SGHAT, CDR2 FQNNGV. Trimming cost V 1 base and J 2 bases; bases outside gene matches: 4. The full variable domain, its missing parts supplied by reference TRBV11-2 and TRBJ2-7, is EAGVAQSPRYKIIEKRQSVAFWCNPISGHATLYWYQQILGQGPKLLIQFQNNGVVDDSQLPKDRFSAERLKGVDSTLKIQPAKLEDSAVYLCASSLGPGGTYEQYFGPGTRLTVT.

With respect to this clone: This CDR3 is also generated by other DNA sequences in the sample. The chain links TRBV7-2 to TRBJ2-5; D possibly corresponds to TRBD1 (6 bases). V lost 1 base and J 5 bases, leaving 8 bases between the germline ends. The CDR3 is 13 residues long. The germline gives CDR1 SGHTA, CDR2 FQGNSA. CDR3 bases: TGTGCCAGCAGCTTAGGGGGGCGGGAGACCCAGTACTTC. It yields the protein CASSLGGRETQYF. Variable domain in full (rest from reference TRBV7-2 and TRBJ2-5): GAGVSQSPSNKVTEKGKDVELRCDPISGHTALYWYRQSLGQGLEFLIYFQGNSAPDKSGLPSDRFSAERTGGSVSTLTIQRTQQEDSAVYLCASSLGGRETQYFGPGTRLLVL.

The chain joins TRBV19 to TRBJ1-3; no reliable D call. This CDR3 is built from 14 residues. Germline values: CDR1 LNHDA, CDR2 SQIVND (reference sequence). V dropped 7 bases and J dropped 4 bases, with 14 bases sitting between them. The CDR3 is CASTETGRGNTIYF. CDR3 DNA sequence: TGTGCCAGTACTGAAACGGGGAGAGGAAACACCATATATTTT.

The chain recombines TRBV7-2 with TRBJ1-5, with 9 bases matching TRBD1. After removal of 1 base from V and 0 bases from J, the junction contained 4 bases not matched to a gene. The CDR3 is 17 residues long. Germline V gene lookup returns CDR1 SGHTA and CDR2 FQGNSA. The CDR3 loop is CASSLVGQGYSNQPQHF. The CDR3 region has the DNA TGTGCCAGCAGCTTAGTGGGACAGGGATATAGCAATCAGCCCCAGCATTTT.

V gene TRBV7-2 combines with J gene TRBJ2-1; TRBD2 is a possible D gene (7 bases). This CDR3 is 16 amino acids long. The germline V and J ends were trimmed by 0 bases and 2 bases, with 11 bases remaining between them. In germline, CDR1 is SGHTA, CDR2 FQGNSA. The CDR3 spells CASSLAGGATYNEQFF. The CDR3 DNA reads as TGTGCCAGCAGCTTAGCGGGGGGGGCAACCTACAATGAGCAGTTCTTC.

This clone was seen a few times. CDR3 in DNA: TGCGCCAGCAGCACAACTACAGGGGGCACTCAGCCCCAGCATTTT. This translates into CASSTTTGGTQPQHF. The chain links TRBV5-1 to TRBJ1-5, with 9 bases identical to TRBD1. V trimming: 4 bases; J trimming: 6 bases; junction bases outside the gene matches: 8. Germline CDR1 and CDR2: SGHRS and YFSETQ. The CDR3 has 15 amino acids.

V usage is TRBV7-2 and J usage is TRBJ1-6; D is uncertain. Looked up from germline, CDR1 is SGHTA and CDR2 is FQGNSA. This CDR3 contains 15 residues. Trimming took off 5 bases at V and 8 bases at J, with 16 bases between the two ends. CDR3 loop: CASSTNGRVDSPLHF. DNA of the CDR3: TGTGCCAGCAGCACGAACGGTCGGGTCGATTCACCCCTCCACTTT.

This sequence joins TRBV28 and TRBJ1-2, with 8 bases fitting TRBD1. The CDR3 is 15 amino acids. The junction had 8 bases not matched to a gene; V was cut back by 4 bases and J by 4 bases. Germline CDR1 reads MDHEN; CDR2 reads SYDVKM. Here the CDR3 reads CASSSTGGGGYGYTF. DNA of the CDR3: TGTGCCAGCAGTTCAACAGGGGGTGGTGGCTATGGCTACACCTTC.